This TCR beta chain was sequenced during a study of shared T cell receptors in the human thymus. There are 16 residues in the CDR3. V shed 0 bases and J shed 8 bases, with 17 bases lying between them. The germline V gene encodes CDR1 MGHRA and CDR2 YSYEKL. This clone appeared once. Here immunoSEQ multiplex PCR was the method, and the copy in TCRdb shows in-frame clones only, minus some. The sample has roughly 410,000 clones; around 93% are singletons. The source is a human donor. Source material: thymocytes. The chain employs TRBV4-1 and TRBJ2-1, with D possibly TRBD2 on 5 matching bases. CDR3 in amino acids: CASSQDRGPPRYEQFF. CDR3 sequence (DNA): TGCGCCAGCAGCCAAGATCGAGGGCCCCCAAGGTATGAGCAGTTCTTC.